The 2 T cell receptor beta chains reported below all come from one sample, sequenced in a study of shared clonotypes between healthy human individuals. TCRdb's copy holds only in-frame clones and misses some; the assay was immunoSEQ multiplex PCR. Of roughly 720,000 clones listed, roughly 88% are singletons. The specimen was memory CD8+ T cells from PBMCs. The subset denotes: CD45RO+ cells pooled with CCR7-negative TemRA cells. Receptor source: a man younger than 35 in good health. Some clones in this sample may be carry-over from other donors' samples.

The gene calls are TRBV6-5 and TRBJ2-5; D is undetermined. This CDR3 is built from 13 residues. V lost 5 bases and J 2 bases, leaving 9 bases between the germline ends. Looked up from germline, CDR1 is MNHEY and CDR2 is SVGAGI. The CDR3 spells CASSLNRQETQYF. The CDR3 DNA is TGTGCCAGCAGTCTTAACAGACAAGAGACCCAGTACTTC.

In regard to this clone: Other nucleotide sequences in the sample specify the same CDR3. The chain uses TRBV27 and TRBJ1-1; D is unclear. Germline V gene sequence: CDR1 MNHEY, CDR2 SMNVEV (reference sequence). Trimming removed 3 bases from V and 0 bases from J, with 5 bases in between. The CDR3 length is 13 residues. In DNA form, the CDR3 reads TGTGCCAGCAGTTTCGGAATGAACACTGAAGCTTTCTTT. Its translation: CASSFGMNTEAFF.